This T cell receptor (beta chain) was retrieved from a study of OX40 agonist ivuxolimab in advanced cancers. Study-level background: Therapy given before enrollment (anti-PD-1, anti-PD-L1 or anti-CTLA-4) was allowed, and 35% to 45% had some. Two patients with cutaneous melanoma and one with hepatocellular carcinoma, three in total, showed partial responses.

As for this clone: What it binds is not known.

With baseline, cycle 4 day 1, and cycle 7 day 1 as timepoints, blood was sampled. Generated by immunoSEQ multiplex PCR, the TCRdb table keeps only in-frame clones and is missing some. The sample consists of some 74,000 clones, around 94% of them appearing once. General observations from the study: The average count of expanded clones was higher among CD8+ T cells than among CD4+.

The germline V gene has CDR1 SQVTM and CDR2 ANQGSEA. CDR3 length: 14 residues. Specimen: CD4+ or CD8+ T cells sorted from blood, collected in a trial of the OX40 agonist ivuxolimab. The J gene is TRBJ2-5, the V gene TRBV29-1; 8 bases align to TRBD1. Judging by the DNA end, TRBJ2-7 fits better; the J call may be wrong. The origin of this receptor is an adult with an advanced solid tumor such as melanoma, head and neck, liver or kidney cancer. CDR3: CSVLPGQGSYEQYF. The DNA of the CDR3 is TGCAGCGTATTACCAGGACAGGGCTCCTACGAGCAGTACTTC.